A single sample gave rise to the 12 T cell receptor beta chains below, sequenced in a study of blood T cell repertoires in COVID-19. Using immunoSEQ multiplex PCR, the repertoire was profiled, and TCRdb retains in-frame clones only, with some absent. This table has 100,000 to 150,000 clones, approximately 90% appearing once. Sequences were obtained from peripheral blood. Every receptor here comes from a man in his fifties or sixties with COVID-19, enrolled during active disease.

The rearrangement links TRBV5-1 to TRBJ2-1, with 9 positions matching TRBD2. The germline V gene encodes CDR1 SGHRS and CDR2 YFSETQ. V shed 4 bases, J shed 9 bases, and the junction held 8 bases outside the gene matches. The CDR3 spans 14 residues. The CDR3 DNA is TGCGCCAGCAGCCCTGGGACTAGCTTTGGTGAGCAGTTCTTC. Its translation is CASSPGTSFGEQFF.

The table lists this clone with a few counts. The chain combines TRBV25-1 with TRBJ1-1, with D possibly matching TRBD1 (5 bases). The CDR3 extends over 13 amino acids. Trimming took 5 bases from V and 4 from J, leaving 11 bases between them. Germline loops: CDR1 MGHDK, CDR2 SYGVNS. CDR3 sequence reads: CASSFAGGTEAFF. Here the CDR3 DNA reads TGTGCCAGCAGTTTCGCCGGGGGCACTGAAGCTTTCTTT.

The V and J genes are TRBV6-6 and TRBJ1-1; 8 bases map to TRBD1. From germline, CDR1 is MNHNY and CDR2 SVGAGI (reference sequence). CDR3 length: 12 residues. The CDR3 sequence: CAAVGTGVEAFF. The CDR3 DNA is TGTGCTGCCGTCGGGACAGGAGTTGAAGCTTTCTTT.

The CDR3 here is CAISQSLGANSEAFF. The CDR3 DNA reads TGTGCCATCAGTCAAAGCCTGGGGGCGAATAGTGAAGCTTTCTTT. The chain employs TRBV10-3 and TRBJ1-1; maybe TRBD1 (6 bases). Trimming took 5 bases from V and 7 from J, leaving 20 bases between them. The CDR3 runs to 15 residues. Germline V gene lookup returns CDR1 ENHRY and CDR2 SYGVKD.

In this sample, this clone turned up once. The chain combines TRBV28 with TRBJ1-3; 7 bases fit TRBD1. CDR1 is MDHEN, CDR2 SYDVKM, per germline. V lost 2 bases and J lost 3; bases outside the gene matches: 4. This CDR3 is built from 15 residues. This CDR3 reads CASSLLTGIGNTIYF. The CDR3 DNA reads as TGTGCCAGCAGTTTACTGACAGGGATTGGAAACACCATATATTTT.

The chain's CDR3 is CASSRAQKGETEAFF. The CDR3, as DNA: TGTGCCAGCAGCCGTGCCCAAAAGGGGGAGACTGAAGCTTTCTTT. The chain employs TRBV7-2 and TRBJ1-1; the D gene is possibly TRBD1 (6 bases). V was trimmed by 5 bases and J by 5 bases, leaving 18 bases between them. The length of the CDR3 is 15 residues. Germline V CDR1 and CDR2: SGHTA, FQGNSA.

The chain couples TRBV19 to TRBJ2-5, with D perhaps TRBD1 (7 bases). In germline, CDR1 is LNHDA, CDR2 SQIVND (reference sequence). Trimming took off 4 bases at V and 2 bases at J, with 14 bases between the two ends. The CDR3 loop spans 15 amino acids. The CDR3 protein is CASSSWQGGQETQYF. Here the CDR3 DNA reads TGTGCCAGTAGTAGTTGGCAGGGGGGACAAGAGACCCAGTACTTC.

The genes are TRBV10-1 and TRBJ1-1; D call uncertain. Deletions cut 3 bases from V and 1 base from J, with 12 bases between. This CDR3 region has 15 residues. Germline V CDR1 and CDR2: WNHNN, SYGVQD (reference sequence). The CDR3 reads CASSEDSTGNTEAFF. CDR3 coding DNA: TGCGCCAGCAGTGAAGATTCCACGGGGAACACTGAAGCTTTCTTT.

This clone has just one count. The chain uses TRBV27 and TRBJ1-1, with no clear D. The CDR3 is 13 residues long. V lost 0 bases, J lost 5 bases, and 7 bases lay in between. Germline V lookup: CDR1 MNHEY, CDR2 SMNVEV (reference sequence). The CDR3 here is CASSLSRQTEAFF. CDR3 in DNA: TGTGCCAGCAGTTTATCACGCCAGACTGAAGCTTTCTTT.

The J gene is TRBJ1-4, the V gene TRBV28; 7 bases map to TRBD1. The CDR3 is 14 amino acids. Germline CDR1 reads MDHEN; CDR2 reads SYDVKM. The ends lost 2 bases at V and 8 bases at J; junction bases unmatched: 5. The CDR3 DNA reads as TGTGCCAGCAGTTTAGACAGGGTTTTAGAAAAACTGTTTTTT. Translation gives CASSLDRVLEKLFF.

CDR3 sequence reads: CASSATGGASGNTIYF. The CDR3 DNA reads TGTGCCAGCAGCGCGACAGGGGGCGCTTCGGGAAACACCATATATTTT. This chain links TRBV11-2 with TRBJ1-3; 10 bases fit TRBD1. The CDR3 is 16 amino acids. The V segment lost 5 bases and the J segment 4 bases; nucleotides outside the gene matches: 8. Germline values: CDR1 SGHAT, CDR2 FQNNGV.

V gene TRBV5-1 combines with J gene TRBJ2-7; D call uncertain. From germline, CDR1 is SGHRS and CDR2 YFSETQ. The length of the CDR3 is 13 residues. V lost 8 bases and J lost 2, with 14 bases in between. In DNA form, the CDR3 reads TGCGCCAGTCGCCTTGGGCCGACCTACGAGCAGTACTTC. Protein sequence: CASRLGPTYEQYF. The complete variable domain, with remaining parts taken from reference TRBV5-1 and TRBJ2-7, reads KAGVTQTPRYLIKTRGQQVTLSCSPISGHRSVSWYQQTPGQGLQFLFEYFSETQRNKGNFPGRFSGRQFSNSRSEMNVSTLELGDSALYLCASRLGPTYEQYFGPGTRLTVT.